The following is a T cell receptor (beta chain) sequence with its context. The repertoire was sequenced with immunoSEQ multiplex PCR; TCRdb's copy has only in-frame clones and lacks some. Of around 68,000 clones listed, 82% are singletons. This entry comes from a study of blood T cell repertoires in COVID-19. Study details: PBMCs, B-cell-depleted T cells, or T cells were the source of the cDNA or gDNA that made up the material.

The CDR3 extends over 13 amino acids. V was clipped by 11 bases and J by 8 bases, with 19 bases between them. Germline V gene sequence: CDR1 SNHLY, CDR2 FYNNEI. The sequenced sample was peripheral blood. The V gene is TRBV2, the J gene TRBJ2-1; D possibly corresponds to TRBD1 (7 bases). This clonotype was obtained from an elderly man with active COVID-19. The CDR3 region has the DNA TGTGCCCCGAGGGGGCGGGAAGGGGATGAGCAGTTCTTC. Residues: CAPRGREGDEQFF.